This T cell receptor (beta chain) originates from a study of preoperative IRX-2 immunotherapy in early breast cancer. Germline CDR1 is SQVTM and CDR2 is ANQGSEA. The CDR3 extends over 11 amino acids. V lost 6 bases and J 8 bases, leaving 11 bases between the germline ends. Treatment of the sample: preoperative locoregional IRX-2 cytokine immunotherapy. Patients received preoperative, locoregional IRX-2 cytokine immunotherapy in a phase Ib study. This table comes from immunoSEQ multiplex PCR, and its TCRdb copy is limited to in-frame clones, with some not included. Of more than 25,000 clones detected, almost 90% appear once; the ten largest clones hold approximately 9.9%.

This material was collected from a patient treated with IRX-2 immunotherapy. The receptor was derived from a human donor with breast cancer. The chain links TRBV29-1 to TRBJ2-1, with D tentatively TRBD2 (5 bases). CDR3 nucleotides: TGCAGCGTCCTACTAGTGGATGAGCAGTTCTTC. This sequence encodes CSVLLVDEQFF.